The present entry profiles one T cell receptor beta chain with its context. Its antigen is unidentified. This sample stems from a study of CD8 T cells in Susac syndrome. Overall study results and limits: The study conceded that its TCR sequencing and HLA analysis involved relatively few individuals.

Trimming cost V 2 bases and J 5 bases; bases outside gene matches: 6. Germline-derived CDR1 and CDR2 are SEHNR and FQNEAQ (reference sequence). The CDR3 covers 15 residues. The multiple sclerosis controls were treatment-naive patients, and their relapsing-remitting disease was stable or active. A quantity of about 0.5 to 1 ug RNA underwent reverse transcription using random hexamers. An immunoSEQ multiplex PCR amplified TCR beta CDR3 over 54 Vbeta and 13 Jbeta. Each CDR3 protein is one row after TCRdb ran MiXCR on the immunoSEQ multiplex PCR reads. The sample yields a few hundred thousand distinct CDR3 sequences, about 96% seen once.

The genes are TRBV7-9 and TRBJ2-3, with TRBD2 matching over 8 bases. The receptor comes from a human donor with multiple sclerosis. Sequences were obtained from CD4+ T cells from PBMCs. The CDR3 spells CASSLSGLGIDTQYF. The DNA of the CDR3 is TGTGCCAGCAGCTTATCGGGACTAGGTATAGATACGCAGTATTTT.